A selection of T cell receptor beta chains follows, all from one sample in a study of cytomegalovirus exposure and HLA in healthy donors. Sequencing was performed with immunoSEQ multiplex PCR; in TCRdb, only in-frame clones are kept and a portion is missing. The sample shows tens of thousands of clones, over 75% of them seen only once. Input material: PBMCs. Receptor source: a male donor in good health and CMV-seropositive. Each CDR3 is given with its conserved first and last residue. Fields, in order: V gene, J gene, clone size, D gene, CDR3 protein, CDR3 DNA. A D gene is named only where the DNA matches it firmly. Clone size is stated in some rows and not others, as once, few, many or a class when expanded.

V: TRBV29-1
J: TRBJ2-7
size: -
D: -
CDR3: CSVKGSPSEQYF
DNA: TGCAGCGTCAAGGGGTCCCCCTCCGAGCAGTACTTC

V: TRBV18
J: TRBJ1-1
size: few
D: -
CDR3: CASSRQPPRTEAFF
DNA: TGTGCCAGCTCACGACAGCCCCCGAGGACTGAAGCTTTCTTT

V: TRBV5-1
J: TRBJ2-7
size: -
D: -
CDR3: CASSLEGASYEQYF
DNA: TGCGCCAGCAGCTTGGAAGGGGCCTCCTACGAGCAGTACTTC

V: TRBV5-6
J: TRBJ2-3
size: -
D: -
CDR3: CASRWGLDTQYF
DNA: TGTGCCAGCAGATGGGGCCTGGATACGCAGTATTTT

V: TRBV5-1
J: TRBJ1-1
size: few
D: -
CDR3: CASIQEEGLNTEAFF
DNA: TGCGCCAGCATCCAAGAGGAGGGATTGAACACTGAAGCTTTCTTT

V: TRBV7-9
J: TRBJ2-3
size: -
D: TRBD2
CDR3: CASSEVTGGPGGAQYF
DNA: TGTGCCAGCAGCGAAGTTACGGGAGGGCCGGGTGGCGCGCAGTATTTT

V: TRBV20-1
J: TRBJ2-1
size: -
D: TRBD2
CDR3: CSVSGYNEQFF
DNA: TGCAGTGTTAGCGGGTACAATGAGCAGTTCTTC

V: TRBV4-1
J: TRBJ1-1
size: -
D: -
CDR3: CASSQDTTVEAFF
DNA: TGCGCCAGCAGCCAAGATACCACGGTTGAAGCTTTCTTT

V: TRBV30
J: TRBJ1-2
size: -
D: -
CDR3: CAWNRQLVGYGYTF
DNA: TGTGCCTGGAACCGGCAGCTAGTAGGCTATGGCTACACCTTC

V: TRBV6-4
J: TRBJ2-3
size: few
D: -
CDR3: CASSRTGITDTQYF
DNA: TGTGCCAGCAGCCGAACAGGGATCACAGATACGCAGTATTTT

V: TRBV5-1
J: TRBJ1-4
size: -
D: -
CDR3: CASSKPGANEKLFF
DNA: TGCGCCAGCAGCAAGCCAGGGGCGAACGAAAAACTGTTTTTT

V: TRBV27
J: TRBJ1-1
size: -
D: TRBD1
CDR3: CASSSAGTGRPEAFF
DNA: TGTGCCAGCAGTTCGGCCGGGACAGGCCGACCTGAAGCTTTCTTT

V: TRBV19
J: TRBJ1-5
size: once
D: -
CDR3: CASSIVAGASNQPQHF
DNA: TGTGCCAGTAGTATAGTGGCGGGGGCGAGCAATCAGCCCCAGCATTTT

V: TRBV28
J: TRBJ2-7
size: -
D: -
CDR3: CASSFYPSTGSGEQYF
DNA: TGTGCCAGCAGTTTTTACCCCTCGACGGGGAGCGGCGAGCAGTACTTC

V: TRBV7-9
J: TRBJ2-7
size: -
D: -
CDR3: CASSLNGMYEQYF
DNA: TGTGCCAGCAGCTTAAACGGGATGTACGAGCAGTACTTC

V: TRBV28
J: TRBJ1-5
size: -
D: TRBD1
CDR3: CASSMIGTVSNQPQHF
DNA: TGTGCCAGCAGTATGATCGGGACAGTTAGCAATCAGCCCCAGCATTTT

V: TRBV5-8
J: TRBJ2-1
size: once
D: TRBD2
CDR3: CASRKGLAGFNEQFF
DNA: TGTGCCAGCAGGAAGGGGCTAGCGGGGTTCAATGAGCAGTTCTTC

V: TRBV10-2
J: TRBJ2-1
size: few
D: -
CDR3: CASSGSAAYNEQFF
DNA: TGCGCCAGCAGTGGTTCGGCGGCTTACAATGAGCAGTTCTTC

V: TRBV5-1
J: TRBJ2-3
size: -
D: -
CDR3: CASSLALSGPSTDTQYF
DNA: TGCGCCAGCAGCTTGGCCCTCTCAGGGCCTAGCACAGATACGCAGTATTTT

V: TRBV10-3
J: TRBJ1-1
size: -
D: TRBD1
CDR3: CAISENAATGGNTEAFF
DNA: TGTGCCATCAGTGAGAATGCCGCGACAGGGGGCAACACTGAAGCTTTCTTT

V: TRBV5-1
J: TRBJ1-2
size: -
D: -
CDR3: CASSLAGDEYGYTF
DNA: TGCGCCAGCAGCTTGGCCGGAGACGAGTATGGCTACACCTTC

V: TRBV27
J: TRBJ2-5
size: -
D: -
CDR3: CASSLSTGETQYF
DNA: TGTGCCAGCAGTTTATCGACGGGGGAGACCCAGTACTTC

V: TRBV7-2
J: TRBJ2-1
size: once
D: TRBD1
CDR3: CASSLGGQHNEQFF
DNA: TGTGCCAGCAGCTTAGGGGGACAGCACAATGAGCAGTTCTTC

V: TRBV5-4
J: TRBJ2-2
size: -
D: TRBD1
CDR3: CASSPGQGSMDTGELFF
DNA: TGTGCCAGCAGCCCGGGACAGGGCTCGATGGACACCGGGGAGCTGTTTTTT

V: TRBV19
J: TRBJ2-5
size: -
D: -
CDR3: CASSTGLEETQYF
DNA: TGTGCCAGTAGTACCGGACTGGAAGAGACCCAGTACTTC

V: TRBV28
J: TRBJ1-2
size: -
D: -
CDR3: CASSRNGTPNYGYTF
DNA: TGTGCCAGCAGCCGGAACGGGACTCCCAACTATGGCTACACCTTC

V: TRBV9
J: TRBJ1-1
size: -
D: -
CDR3: CASSSGGAINTEAFF
DNA: TGTGCCAGCAGCTCAGGAGGGGCGATAAACACTGAAGCTTTCTTT

V: TRBV29-1
J: TRBJ1-3
size: -
D: -
CDR3: CSVDPGIGNTIYF
DNA: TGCAGCGTTGATCCGGGGATTGGAAACACCATATATTTT

V: TRBV11-2
J: TRBJ1-4
size: -
D: -
CDR3: CASSLGVGGIAEKLFF
DNA: TGTGCCAGCAGCTTAGGTGTAGGAGGAATAGCTGAAAAACTGTTTTTT

V: TRBV6-4
J: TRBJ2-2
size: many
D: -
CDR3: CASSDSAGEEGELFF
DNA: TGTGCCAGCAGTGACTCCGCGGGCGAGGAGGGGGAGCTGTTTTTT